The clone carrying this T cell receptor beta chain was counted a few times. Antigen unknown. Donors showed nominal health when sampled, although they likely had unrecorded immune exposures. CDR3 length: 16 residues. The V gene's germline CDR1 is SGHRS and CDR2 YFSETQ. V lost 2 bases and J lost 2, with 13 bases in between. The sample originates from a study of cytomegalovirus exposure and HLA in healthy donors. Turning to the study itself: An earlier analysis found under 130 million unique TCR beta sequences from about 190 million T cells.

13 Jbeta primers and 60 Vbeta primers were used for the PCR. Sequencing used immunoSEQ multiplex PCR; TCRdb keeps in-frame clones, though not all of them. The repertoire consists of under 150,000 clones, with 73% occurring once and the leading ten covering roughly 1.3%. Study-wide results and limits: In a later analysis, HLA-C alleles had the fewest associated TCRs, DRB1 alleles the most. Cytomegalovirus status, reportedly, was diagnosed with high specificity and sensitivity by the classifier.

The sequenced sample consisted of PBMCs. V is TRBV5-1 and J is TRBJ2-2; unclear D gene. This receptor was taken from a woman in her 40s in good health and CMV-seronegative. In DNA, the CDR3 is TGCGCCAGCAGCTTTTTAGGTGCGGATAACACCGGGGAGCTGTTTTTT. Protein: CASSFLGADNTGELFF.